Described below is a single TCR beta chain sequence and its context. The antigen is undetermined. The sample comes from a study of post-analysis software for immune sequencing data. For the study at large: Disease courses included relapsing-remitting, secondary progressive and progressive-relapsing multiple sclerosis. General study points: Controls had significantly higher normalized Chao1 diversity than multiple sclerosis patients. About five TRBV segments appeared more often in patients than in controls, and TRBV5-6, TRBV5-1 and TRBV20-1 were among these. F-measure co-clustering was strong for batch-matched samples.

CDR3 length equals 16 residues. J was trimmed by 1 base and V by 5 bases; bases with no gene match: 7. Germline CDR1 SEHNR, CDR2 FQNEAQ (reference sequence). Unique molecular identifiers were present in the TCR beta cDNA libraries. The authors obtained approximately 540,000 cDNA molecules from roughly 1.1 to 9.2 million T cells. TCRdb itself ran the PCR reads through MiXCR, one entry per CDR3 protein. The sample carries more than 350,000 distinct CDR3 sequences, approximately 39% recorded once. This clonotype originated in a girl between 2 and 10 years old with multiple sclerosis. The material sequenced was blood. The rearrangement joins TRBV7-9 to TRBJ2-7; TRBD1 matches 11 bases. In DNA form, the CDR3 reads TGTGCCAGCAGCCCGGGGACAGGGGGAGCATCCTACGAGCAGTACTTC. Its protein product is CASSPGTGGASYEQYF.